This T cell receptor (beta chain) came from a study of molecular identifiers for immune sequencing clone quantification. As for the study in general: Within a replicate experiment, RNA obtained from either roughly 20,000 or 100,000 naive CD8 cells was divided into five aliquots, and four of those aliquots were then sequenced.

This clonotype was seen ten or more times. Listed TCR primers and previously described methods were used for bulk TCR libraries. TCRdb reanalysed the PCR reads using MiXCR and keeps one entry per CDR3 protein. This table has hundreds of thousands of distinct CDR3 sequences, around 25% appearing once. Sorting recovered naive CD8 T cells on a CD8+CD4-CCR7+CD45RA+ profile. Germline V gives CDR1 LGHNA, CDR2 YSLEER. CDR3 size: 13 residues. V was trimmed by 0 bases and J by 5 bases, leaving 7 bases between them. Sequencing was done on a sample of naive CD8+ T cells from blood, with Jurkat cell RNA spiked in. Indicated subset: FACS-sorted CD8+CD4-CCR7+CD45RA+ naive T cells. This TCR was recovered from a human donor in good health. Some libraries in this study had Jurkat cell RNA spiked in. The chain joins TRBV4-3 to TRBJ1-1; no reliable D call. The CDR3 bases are TGCGCCAGCAGCCAAGAGATGGCAACTGAAGCTTTCTTT. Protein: CASSQEMATEAFF.